These T cell receptor beta chains were read from a single sample in a study of PD-L1 blockade in urothelial cancer. Data came from immunoSEQ multiplex PCR; TCRdb stores just in-frame clones and leaves some out. This sample carries tens of thousands of clones, around 88% of them seen once, and the ten largest clones take about 14%. The sequencing used PBMCs, collected around atezolizumab (anti-PD-L1) treatment. These TCRs come from a woman aged 55-75 years with urothelial cancer. Each CDR3 is given with its conserved first and last residue. The D gene is left open where the match is weak. Clone size, where shown, is once, few, many, or a class for clones that have expanded.

once | TRBJ2-1 | TRBD2 | TRBV28 | TGTGCCAGCAACACCCCGGGACTAGTAACTGAGCAGTTCTTC | CASNTPGLVTEQFF
. | TRBJ2-3 | . | TRBV5-1 | TGCGCCAGCAGCTTGGTCCCGGGGACTAGCACAGATACGCAGTATTTT | CASSLVPGTSTDTQYF
few | TRBJ1-4 | TRBD1 | TRBV14 | TGTGCCAGCAGCCGCGGACAGGCTAATGAAAAACTGTTTTTT | CASSRGQANEKLFF
. | TRBJ2-3 | TRBD1 | TRBV10-3 | TGTGCCATCAGACTCCGGGACAGCCCAACAGATACGCAGTATTTT | CAIRLRDSPTDTQYF
. | TRBJ1-1 | . | TRBV28 | TGTGCCAGCAGCCCCCACGACACGAACACTGAAGCTTTCTTT | CASSPHDTNTEAFF
. | TRBJ2-5 | TRBD2 | TRBV6-1 | TGTGCCAGCACTCGGGGGGAGCCTGGGGGGACCCAGTACTTC | CASTRGEPGGTQYF
. | TRBJ1-2 | TRBD1 | TRBV5-8 | TGTGCCAGCAGCTTGGACAGGGGGCGAGGCTACACCTTC | CASSLDRGRGYTF
. | TRBJ1-1 | . | TRBV7-2 | TGTGCCAGCAGCTTAATTCAGGCAGGTGAAGCTTTCTTT | CASSLIQAGEAFF
once | TRBJ1-2 | . | TRBV28 | TGTGCCAGCAGTATACCCGGGGGAGCACCCAATGGCTACACCTTC | CASSIPGGAPNGYTF
. | TRBJ1-5 | TRBD1 | TRBV19 | TGTGCCAGTACCATAACAGGGGGCCCTAATCAGCCCCAGCATTTT | CASTITGGPNQPQHF
. | TRBJ2-7 | TRBD2 | TRBV19 | TGTGCCAGTAGTATGGGGACTAGCGGGAGAGGCTACGAGCAGTACTTC | CASSMGTSGRGYEQYF
. | TRBJ1-6 | . | TRBV10-1 | TGCGCCAGCAGTGACCGCCGGGGGGCCTCCCAAGTTTTCCATATTAATTCACCCCTCCACTTT | CASSDRRGASQVFHINSPLHF
. | TRBJ2-1 | TRBD2 | TRBV10-3 | TGTGCCATCAGTGAGTCGAAGGCTAGCGGGAATATGAGACGCCACAATGAGCAGTTCTTC | CAISESKASGNMRRHNEQFF
. | TRBJ1-4 | TRBD1 | TRBV28 | TGTGCCAGCAGAGACAGGGGGAGGTCGGCTGAAAAACTGTTTTTT | CASRDRGRSAEKLFF
once | TRBJ2-3 | TRBD1 | TRBV6-6 | TGTGCCAGTGGGGGACAGTCCACAGATACGCAGTATTTT | CASGGQSTDTQYF
. | TRBJ1-5 | . | TRBV30 | TGTGCCTCCCCGAGGGGGGGTAACCAGCCCCAGCATTTT | CASPRGGNQPQHF
. | TRBJ2-7 | . | TRBV21-1 | TGTGCCAGGGGTAGCGGGAGGGGCTCCTACGAGCAGTACTTC | CARGSGRGSYEQYF
. | TRBJ2-1 | . | TRBV10-1 | TGCGCCAGCAGTCTCGGTTTCGCTGATGAGCAGTTCTTC | CASSLGFADEQFF
. | TRBJ2-1 | TRBD1 | TRBV5-1 | TGCGCCAGCAGCTTTGGGGGGACAGGGGGCAATGAGCAGTTCTTC | CASSFGGTGGNEQFF
. | TRBJ2-3 | TRBD2 | TRBV7-2 | TGTGCCAGCAGTTTTACTAGCGGGAGGGCTACAGATACGCAGTATTTT | CASSFTSGRATDTQYF
. | TRBJ2-1 | TRBD2 | TRBV7-7 | TGTGCCAGCAGCTCGGGACTAGCGATGCGTGAGCAGTTCTTC | CASSSGLAMREQFF
few | TRBJ2-2 | TRBD2 | TRBV4-2 | TGTGCCAGCAGCCGGGCGGGGGGGGCGAACACCGGGGAGCTGTTTTTT | CASSRAGGANTGELFF
. | TRBJ1-2 | . | TRBV18 | TGTGCCAGCTCACCATTTGGGAGTGGCTACACCTTC | CASSPFGSGYTF
. | TRBJ2-3 | TRBD2 | TRBV2 | TGTGCCATCCAGACTAGCTGGGCAGATACGCAGTATTTT | CAIQTSWADTQYF
. | TRBJ2-2 | TRBD2 | TRBV5-4 | TGTGCCAGCAGTCAACTAGCGGGAGAAGCCGGGGAGCTGTTTTTT | CASSQLAGEAGELFF
. | TRBJ1-4 | TRBD1 | TRBV5-1 | TGCGCCAGCAGTGAACAGGGGTTGGATGAAAAACTGTTTTTT | CASSEQGLDEKLFF